These 17 T cell receptor beta chains were all obtained from the same sample, sequenced in a study of CD8 T cells in ankylosing spondylitis. One entry per CDR3 protein results from TCRdb running MiXCR on the 5' RACE reads. The table includes 120,000 or so distinct CDR3 sequences, around 13% detected once. The source material was blood, either unsorted or a sorted T cell fraction (not recorded which). These TCRs come from a female donor with ankylosing spondylitis or in good health (not recorded which).

The chain joins TRBV28 to TRBJ2-5, with no clear D. The CDR3 has 16 residues. V lost 5 bases, J lost 3 bases, and 19 bases lay in between. Germline V gene data show CDR1 as MDHEN and CDR2 as SYDVKM. CDR3 protein: CASSPERGLTEETQYF. The CDR3 coding sequence is TGTGCCAGCAGTCCCGAGAGAGGCCTAACCGAAGAGACCCAGTACTTC. Combining the CDR3 with reference TRBV28 and TRBJ2-5 gives the whole variable domain DVKVTQSSRYLVKRTGEKVFLECVQDMDHENMFWYRQDPGLGLRLIYFSYDVKMKEKGDIPEGYSVSREKKERFSLILESASTNQTSMYLCASSPERGLTEETQYFGPGTRLLVL.

This clonotype was found a few times. This sequence joins TRBV11-2 and TRBJ2-3; 7 nucleotides agree with TRBD2. The CDR3 extends over 15 amino acids. Trimming at V came to 1 base and at J to 4 bases, leaving 5 bases not matched to a gene. Germline V CDR1 and CDR2: SGHAT, FQNNGV. Here the CDR3 reads CASSLGGTTPDTQYF. The CDR3 nucleotides are TGTGCCAGCAGCTTAGGGGGGACTACCCCAGATACGCAGTATTTT.

This clonotype showed up many times. This chain links TRBV5-1 with TRBJ1-2; D gene ambiguous. This CDR3 region has 16 residues. Germline assignment: CDR1 SGHRS and CDR2 YFSETQ. V lost 0 bases and J lost 0, with 12 bases in between. The chain's CDR3 is CASSLAPAKANYGYTF. The CDR3, as DNA: TGCGCCAGCAGCTTGGCCCCGGCCAAAGCTAACTATGGCTACACCTTC.

As to this clonotype: A junction end diverges from the germline sequence, so it may reflect a read error. J is TRBJ2-7 and V is TRBV5-5; perhaps TRBD2 as D (6 bases). The CDR3 totals 14 residues. From germline, CDR1 is SGHKS and CDR2 YYEKEE (reference sequence). The CDR3 sequence is CAGSLGSGTYEQYF. The CDR3, as DNA: TGTGCCGGCAGCTTGGGTAGCGGAACCTACGAGCAGTACTTC.

The rearrangement uses TRBV7-6 and TRBJ2-1; TRBD2 matches 13 bases. The CDR3 spans 16 residues. From germline, CDR1 is SGHVS and CDR2 FNYEAQ. V lost 8 bases, J lost 2 bases, and 6 bases stayed unmatched. CDR3 residues: CASERLAGGTYNEQFF. CDR3 DNA: TGTGCCAGCGAACGACTAGCGGGGGGTACCTACAATGAGCAGTTCTTC.

This clonotype has a handful of counts. The J gene is TRBJ1-1, the V gene TRBV21-1; the listed D gene, TRBD1, was not tested against the DNA. TRBV21-1 is noted as a pseudogene. The CDR3 runs to 15 residues. The chain's CDR3 is CATCQGPPSNTEAFF. In DNA form, the CDR3 reads TGTGCCACCTGCCAGGGGCCCCCCTCGAACACTGAAGCTTTCTTT.

CDR3 protein: CATRGGLSTDTQYF. The CDR3 DNA is TGCGCCACCCGAGGGGGGCTAAGCACAGATACGCAGTATTTT. The rearrangement links TRBV5-1 to TRBJ2-3; either TRBD1 or TRBD2 may supply D (6 bases each). Germline V gives CDR1 SGHRS, CDR2 YFSETQ. Trimming removed 9 bases at V and 0 bases at J, with 14 bases between. This CDR3 is built from 14 residues.

The V call is TRBV7-2, the J call TRBJ2-3; TRBD2 is a possible D gene (6 bases). The CDR3 is 15 residues long. Trimming removed 4 bases at V and 3 bases at J, with 14 bases between. The germline V gene has CDR1 SGHTA and CDR2 FQGNSA. CDR3 residues: CASSSPGDSTDTQYF. The CDR3 nucleotides are TGTGCCAGCAGCTCCCCTGGGGACTCAACAGATACGCAGTATTTT.

This clonotype was observed at least ten times. The V call is TRBV11-2, the J call TRBJ2-3; tentatively, D is TRBD1 or TRBD2 (5 bases each). Trimming removed 5 bases from V and 0 bases from J, with 18 bases in between. In germline, CDR1 is SGHAT, CDR2 FQNNGV. The length of the CDR3 is 17 residues. CDR3 sequence: CASSRKSGTDSTDTQYF. CDR3 in DNA: TGTGCCAGCAGCAGAAAATCGGGGACGGATAGCACAGATACGCAGTATTTT.

This clonotype was observed many times. This chain uses TRBV4-1 with TRBJ2-1; D not certain. Germline lookup yields CDR1 MGHRA and CDR2 YSYEKL. Trimming shortened V by 1 base and J by 7 bases, and 5 bases separated the two germline ends. The CDR3 runs 12 residues. CDR3 sequence: CASSQVLNEQFF. For the CDR3, the DNA is TGCGCCAGCAGCCAAGTACTAAATGAGCAGTTCTTC.

This clonotype was observed at least ten times. This chain joins TRBV29-1 and TRBJ1-2, with a weak D call TRBD1 (5 bases). Germline CDR1 reads SQVTM; CDR2 reads ANQGSEA. The CDR3 totals 13 residues. V lost 4 bases and J lost 5, with 14 bases in between. The DNA for the CDR3 is TGCAGCGTTGGGCGGGGACTAGAATATGGCTACACCTTC. This encodes CSVGRGLEYGYTF.

There are many counts of this clonotype. The rearrangement joins TRBV29-1 to TRBJ2-4; the D gene is possibly TRBD1 (5 bases). Per the germline V gene, CDR1 is SQVTM and CDR2 is ANQGSEA. V lost 4 bases to trimming and J lost 3 bases, with 13 bases between them. The CDR3 contains 14 residues. The CDR3 DNA is TGCAGCGTTGTCGGACACCGATTCAAAAACATTCAGTACTTC. Translating it yields CSVVGHRFKNIQYF.

This clonotype was found a few times. The chain is built from TRBV6-1 and TRBJ2-1; 9 bases align to TRBD2. CDR1 MNHNS and CDR2 SASEGT come from the germline V gene. This CDR3 contains 15 residues. V lost 6 bases and J lost 4; bases outside the gene matches: 7. CDR3 coding DNA: TGTGCCAGCAGACCAAGCGGGAGGAAATACAATGAGCAGTTCTTC. Its protein product is CASRPSGRKYNEQFF.

V gene TRBV6-1 combines with J gene TRBJ2-1; D ambiguous. There are 14 residues in the CDR3. V was cut by 6 bases and J by 5 bases, with 14 bases left in between. CDR1 MNHNS and CDR2 SASEGT come from the germline V gene. The CDR3 sequence is CASSLPHVNNEQFF. In nucleotides, the CDR3 is TGTGCCAGCAGCCTCCCCCACGTAAACAATGAGCAGTTCTTC.

The DNA for the CDR3 is TGCGCCAGCAGCCAGCGCACAAGGGGTACGCAGTATTTT. Residues: CASSQRTRGTQYF. The chain joins TRBV4-1 to TRBJ2-3; D perhaps matches TRBD1 (5 bases). The CDR3 covers 13 residues. The V gene's germline CDR1 is MGHRA and CDR2 YSYEKL. V lost 3 bases, J lost 8 bases, and 12 bases lay in between.

The chain recombines TRBV7-3 with TRBJ2-3; 8 bases map to TRBD2. The CDR3 extends over 14 amino acids. Trimming took 5 bases from V and 1 from J; bases not matched to a gene: 2. Per the germline V gene, CDR1 is SGHTA and CDR2 is FQGTGA. The CDR3 sequence: CASSPTSGTDTQYF. The CDR3 nucleotides are TGTGCCAGCAGCCCGACTAGCGGCACAGATACGCAGTATTTT.

In this sample, this clonotype turned up a few times. The chain joins TRBV9 to TRBJ2-2; D is undetermined. With 0 bases removed from V and 5 bases from J, the gap between germline ends came to 8 bases. This CDR3 region has 14 residues. The V gene's germline CDR1 is SGDLS and CDR2 YYNGEE. CDR3 sequence reads: CASSVAWGTGELFF. CDR3 DNA sequence: TGTGCCAGCAGCGTAGCGTGGGGAACCGGGGAGCTGTTTTTT.